Given below is one T cell receptor (beta chain) in context. Its specificity is not known. Source study methods: After removing out-of-frame reads, over 2 million distinct TCRbeta sequences remained. Produced via immunoSEQ multiplex PCR; TCRdb's table is partial and in-frame only. V and J calls and clone size come straight from that table; D and trimming were deduced from the DNA. The table shows tens of thousands of clones, with approximately 82% occurring only once. This record belongs to a study of memory CD4+ T cells and cytomegalovirus serostatus. Study as a whole: This sample comes from healthy Belgian adults, several CMV seropositive, around 26 seronegative.

From germline, CDR1 is SGHVS and CDR2 FQNEAQ. Trimming removed 5 bases at V and 4 bases at J, with 8 bases between. The CDR3 extends over 12 amino acids. Study conclusions and caveats: CD4+ memory repertoires contained about two fifths of the 164 reported CMV TCRbeta sequences.

The sort gate was single viable CD3+CD4+CD8-CD45RO+ cells for memory CD4+ T cells. What was sequenced was memory CD4+ T cells from blood. The chain employs TRBV7-8 and TRBJ1-2; possibly TRBD1 for D (6 bases). The origin of this receptor is an adult in good health and CMV-seropositive. The CDR3 bases are TGTGCCAGCAGCGAGGACAGCTATGGCTACACCTTC. Encoded protein: CASSEDSYGYTF.